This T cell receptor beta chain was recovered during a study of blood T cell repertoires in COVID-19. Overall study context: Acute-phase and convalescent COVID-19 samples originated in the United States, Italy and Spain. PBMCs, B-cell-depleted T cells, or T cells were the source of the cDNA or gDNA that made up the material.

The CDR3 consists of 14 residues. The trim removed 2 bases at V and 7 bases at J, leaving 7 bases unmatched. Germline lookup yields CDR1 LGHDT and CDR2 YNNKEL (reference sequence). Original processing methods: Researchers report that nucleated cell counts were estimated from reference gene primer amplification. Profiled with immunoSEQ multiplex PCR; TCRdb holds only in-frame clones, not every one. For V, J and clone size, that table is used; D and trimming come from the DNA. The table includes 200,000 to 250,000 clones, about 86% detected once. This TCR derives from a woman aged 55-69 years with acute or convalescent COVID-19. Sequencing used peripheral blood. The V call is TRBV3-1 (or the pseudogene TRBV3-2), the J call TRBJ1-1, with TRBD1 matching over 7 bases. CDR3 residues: CASSQKGTVSEAFF. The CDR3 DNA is TGTGCCAGCAGCCAAAAAGGGACAGTCAGTGAAGCTTTCTTT.